This T cell receptor beta chain was recorded in a study of cytomegalovirus exposure and HLA in healthy donors. Clones were read by immunoSEQ multiplex PCR, and TCRdb kept only the in-frame ones, dropping some. The sample includes some 150,000 clones, more than 75% seen only once; the top ten take 2.5% to 3%. The donors belonged to the approximately 130-subject validation cohort, separate from the 666-subject first cohort. The trim removed 6 bases at V and 6 bases at J, leaving 11 bases unmatched. Germline CDR1 LNHDA, CDR2 SQIVND (reference sequence). The CDR3 sequence is 15 residues long. Sequencing was performed on PBMCs. The sequence was collected from a man aged 18 to 29 in good health and CMV-seronegative. The rearrangement links TRBV19 to TRBJ1-5; TRBD1 matches at 7 bases. This chain's CDR3 is CASRRQGLSGQPQHF. Here the CDR3 DNA reads TGTGCCAGTAGGAGACAGGGCCTTTCGGGTCAGCCCCAGCATTTT.